These 15 T cell receptor beta chains were sequenced from one sample in a study of vaccination and CD4 T cells after COVID-19. Treatment in this sample: roughly 10-day PBMC culture with coronavirus spike peptide pools or control peptides (ViraFEST assay). Sequenced with the Oncomine TCR Beta short-read assay was DNA taken from cultured CD4+ T cells. TCRdb independently ran MiXCR on the PCR reads; one entry per CDR3 protein. Among roughly 5,400 distinct CDR3 sequences listed, around half were seen once. Antigens for these TCRs are unknown. The sequencing input was CD4+ T cells from blood, cultured in vitro. Every receptor here comes from a human donor who had recovered from COVID-19.

This clonotype has only a few counts. The V call is TRBV10-3, the J call TRBJ2-3; D not certain. Germline CDR1 and CDR2: ENHRY and SYGVKD. The CDR3 runs 16 residues. Trimming pared 3 bases from V and 0 bases from J, leaving 13 bases between. The CDR3 bases are TGTGCCATCAGTGATTCACAGACCGCTAGCACAGATACGCAGTATTTT. Protein sequence: CAISDSQTASTDTQYF.

V is TRBV6-5 and J is TRBJ2-7; no clear D gene. Trimming took 0 bases from V and 2 from J, leaving 14 bases between them. Looked up from germline, CDR1 is MNHEY and CDR2 is SVGAGI. The length of the CDR3 is 16 residues. The CDR3 protein is CASSYSLGRRTYEQYF. The CDR3 coding sequence is TGTGCCAGCAGTTACTCGCTGGGCAGAAGAACCTACGAGCAGTACTTC.

V is TRBV11-2 and J is TRBJ2-5, with TRBD2 matching over 7 bases. Germline lookup yields CDR1 SGHAT and CDR2 FQNNGV. With 7 bases clipped from V and 4 bases from J, the junction kept 12 bases outside the gene matches. The length of the CDR3 is 15 residues. The CDR3 reads CASTLFQGGIETQYF. CDR3 nucleotide sequence: TGTGCCAGCACCCTATTTCAGGGAGGGATAGAGACCCAGTACTTC.

The V call is TRBV7-2, the J call TRBJ2-7; 12 bases align to TRBD2. The ends lost 2 bases at V and 9 bases at J; junction bases unmatched: 5. The CDR3 is 14 amino acids. Germline-derived CDR1 and CDR2 are SGHTA and FQGNSA. This chain's CDR3 is CASSLPMGLAGQYF. The DNA for the CDR3 is TGTGCCAGCAGCTTACCTATGGGACTAGCGGGGCAGTACTTC. The variable domain in full, with the rest retrieved from reference TRBV7-2 and TRBJ2-7, is GAGVSQSPSNKVTEKGKDVELRCDPISGHTALYWYRQSLGQGLEFLIYFQGNSAPDKSGLPSDRFSAERTGGSVSTLTIQRTQQEDSAVYLCASSLPMGLAGQYFGPGTRLTVT.

Details on this clonotype: An end of the junction does not agree with germline; a read error may underlie this. This sequence joins TRBV20-1 and TRBJ2-1, with TRBD2 matching over 7 bases. This CDR3 has 18 residues. CDR1 and CDR2 from the germline V gene are DFQATT and SNEGSKA (reference sequence). The CDR3 DNA sequence: TGCAGTGCTAGAGTATTAGGGACTGGGAGGGCCGGTACCAATGAGCAGCTCTTC. This codes for CSARVLGTGRAGTNEQLF.

This clonotype has only a few counts. The chain employs TRBV11-2 and TRBJ2-1; the D gene could be TRBD1 or TRBD2 (5 bases each). This CDR3 region has 14 residues. CDR1 SGHAT and CDR2 FQNNGV come from the germline V gene. V lost 1 base and J 4 bases, leaving 8 bases between the germline ends. CDR3 DNA sequence: TGTGCCAGCAGCTTAGGAGGGGCATACAATGAGCAGTTCTTC. Protein sequence: CASSLGGAYNEQFF. Looking up the rest from reference TRBV11-2 and TRBJ2-1 gives the full variable domain: EAGVAQSPRYKIIEKRQSVAFWCNPISGHATLYWYQQILGQGPKLLIQFQNNGVVDDSQLPKDRFSAERLKGVDSTLKIQPAKLEDSAVYLCASSLGGAYNEQFFGPGTRLTVL.

This clonotype showed up just a few times. The chain carries TRBV20-1 and TRBJ2-2; D gene uncertain. Germline CDR1 reads DFQATT; CDR2 reads SNEGSKA (reference sequence). Between the trimmed V and J ends, which lost 6 bases and 4 bases, there was a span of 12 bases. This CDR3 region has 13 residues. The CDR3 is CSARRGSTGELFF. The DNA of the CDR3 is TGCAGTGCAAGAAGAGGCTCCACCGGGGAGCTGTTTTTT.

This clonotype was found a few times. The J gene is TRBJ2-1, the V gene TRBV7-3; a weak D match, TRBD1 (6 bases). Germline V CDR1 and CDR2: SGHTA, FQGTGA. The CDR3 has 15 amino acids. V dropped 0 bases and J dropped 3 bases, with 9 bases sitting between them. The CDR3, as DNA: TGTGCCAGCAGCTTAACGGGGGACAACTACAATGAGCAGTTCTTC. This encodes CASSLTGDNYNEQFF.

The chain uses TRBV23-1 and TRBJ2-7; 9 bases map to TRBD1. TRBV23-1 is known as an ORF, though its function is uncertain. Losses at the gene ends were 3 bases for V and 6 bases for J; bases not matched to a gene: 6. The CDR3 is 14 amino acids. This CDR3 reads CASSHRDRVPEQYF. CDR3 bases: TGCGCCAGCAGTCACCGGGACAGGGTGCCCGAGCAGTACTTC.

This chain uses TRBV6-5 with TRBJ1-1; tentatively, D is TRBD1 (6 bases). The CDR3 loop spans 14 amino acids. Germline CDR1 MNHEY, CDR2 SVGAGI. Trimming left V 4 bases short and J 2 bases short, with 11 bases between. The CDR3 region has the DNA TGTGCCAGCAGTTCTGACAGGTTTAACACTGAAGCTTTCTTT. It is translated as CASSSDRFNTEAFF.

This clonotype was seen a few times. The rearrangement links TRBV12-3 or TRBV12-4 to TRBJ1-1; 7 nucleotides agree with TRBD1. The CDR3 has 14 amino acids. After removal of 8 bases from V and 3 bases from J, the junction contained 9 bases not matched to a gene. The CDR3 sequence is CASSDRAIYTEAFF. CDR3 sequence (DNA): TGTGCCAGCTCAGACAGGGCGATATACACTGAAGCTTTCTTT.

This clonotype rates as large. V gene TRBV7-6 combines with J gene TRBJ2-1, with 7 nucleotides matching TRBD1. There are 16 residues in the CDR3. With 5 bases clipped from V and 3 bases from J, the junction kept 10 bases outside the gene matches. Germline loops: CDR1 SGHVS, CDR2 FNYEAQ. The CDR3 DNA reads as TGTGCCAGCAGCCCCATCGGGACAGCCGGCTACAATGAGCAGTTCTTC. This sequence encodes CASSPIGTAGYNEQFF.

This chain connects TRBV15 to TRBJ2-5; tentatively, D is TRBD1 or TRBD2 (5 bases each). Germline V gene sequence: CDR1 LNHNV, CDR2 YYDKDF (reference sequence). V dropped 2 bases and J dropped 1 base, with 17 bases sitting between them. The CDR3 totals 17 residues. This CDR3 reads CATSRPDVGASQETQYF. For the CDR3, the DNA is TGTGCCACCAGCAGACCAGATGTCGGGGCGTCCCAAGAGACCCAGTACTTC.

The rearrangement joins TRBV20-1 to TRBJ1-2; D call uncertain. The CDR3 has 12 amino acids. Germline V gene data show CDR1 as DFQATT and CDR2 as SNEGSKA (reference sequence). Trimming removed 3 bases from V and 4 bases from J, with 9 bases in between. The CDR3: CSASGPSYGYTF. CDR3 nucleotide sequence: TGCAGTGCTAGTGGGCCTAGCTATGGCTACACCTTC.

The chain uses TRBV5-4 and TRBJ2-5; no reliable D call. With 3 bases removed from V and 5 bases from J, the gap between germline ends came to 14 bases. CDR1 is SGHNT, CDR2 YYREEE, per germline (reference sequence). This CDR3 has 14 amino acids. CDR3 bases: TGTGCCAGCAGCTCACTTGGGCGTACCGAGACCCAGTACTTC. Its protein product is CASSSLGRTETQYF.